The 10 T cell receptor beta chains below all came from one sample that was sequenced in a study of cytomegalovirus exposure and HLA in healthy donors. In the PCR, 60 Vbeta and 13 Jbeta primers were used. Profiling relied on immunoSEQ multiplex PCR, and the TCRdb table lists in-frame clones only, not all of them. The sample carries 95,000 to 150,000 clones, 80% recorded once. Sequenced sample: PBMCs. Receptor source: a man younger than 45 in good health and CMV-seronegative.

The chain links TRBV6-6 to TRBJ2-5, with D possibly TRBD1 on 6 matching bases. CDR3 length equals 15 residues. Trimming removed 2 bases from V and 1 base from J, with 11 bases in between. From germline, CDR1 is MNHNY and CDR2 SVGAGI (reference sequence). CDR3 coding DNA: TGTGCCAGCAGTTACAAGGCAGGGGTCCAAGAGACCCAGTACTTC. Its translation: CASSYKAGVQETQYF.

The genes are TRBV15 and TRBJ2-2; tentatively, D is TRBD2 (7 bases). Germline V gene lookup returns CDR1 LNHNV and CDR2 YYDKDF (reference sequence). Trimming took off 0 bases at V and 6 bases at J, with 11 bases between the two ends. The CDR3 consists of 15 residues. The CDR3 DNA is TGTGCCACCAGCAGAGATCTCGGGGGGCCCGGGGAGCTGTTTTTT. Translated, it gives CATSRDLGGPGELFF.

CDR3 residues: CASTFEQGNEQFF. CDR3 DNA: TGTGCCAGCACTTTCGAACAGGGCAATGAGCAGTTCTTC. The V and J genes are TRBV6-5 and TRBJ2-1; TRBD1 is a possible D gene (6 bases). This CDR3 region has 13 residues. Germline values: CDR1 MNHEY, CDR2 SVGAGI. V was pared by 7 bases and J by 6 bases, with 13 bases between.

With respect to this clone: Its ends do not fully match the called genes, so a read error is possible. This chain joins TRBV7-9 and TRBJ2-3; TRBD2 is a possible D gene (6 bases). The CDR3 length is 15 residues. Germline values: CDR1 SEHNR, CDR2 FQNEAQ (reference sequence). The CDR3 DNA sequence: TGTTCCAGCAGCGCGGGACTGGTTAGCACAGATACGCAGTATTTT. Encoded protein: CSSSAGLVSTDTQYF. Combining the CDR3 with reference TRBV7-9 and TRBJ2-3 gives the whole variable domain DTGVSQNPRHKITKRGQNVTFRCDPISEHNRLYWYRQTLGQGPEFLTYFQNEAQLEKSRLLSDRFSAERPKGSFSTLEIQRTEQGDSAMYLCSSSAGLVSTDTQYFGPGTRLTVL.

The V gene is TRBV25-1, the J gene TRBJ1-4; no firm D call. This CDR3 comprises 16 residues. V was pared by 3 bases and J by 5 bases, with 16 bases between. CDR1 is MGHDK and CDR2 is SYGVNS in the germline V gene. Written as DNA, the CDR3 is TGTGCCAGCAGTGATCCCAGGCTGGCCTCGAATGAAAAACTGTTTTTT. Its protein product is CASSDPRLASNEKLFF.

The chain couples TRBV19 to TRBJ2-2, with 11 bases lining up with TRBD1. The CDR3 contains 16 residues. CDR1 and CDR2 from the germline V gene are LNHDA and SQIVND (reference sequence). V shed 4 bases, J shed 7 bases, and the junction held 8 bases outside the gene matches. The CDR3 loop reads CASSTPDRGHDGELFF. CDR3 coding DNA: TGTGCCAGTAGTACACCGGACAGGGGGCATGACGGGGAGCTGTTTTTT.

The CDR3 DNA sequence: TGTGCCAGCTTGATGCAACAGGCCAACACTGAAGCTTTCTTT. Encoded protein: CASLMQQANTEAFF. The V and J genes are TRBV18 and TRBJ1-1; possibly TRBD1 for D (5 bases). V lost 7 bases and J lost 2, with 14 bases in between. The CDR3 spans 14 residues. Germline CDR1 KGHSH, CDR2 LQKENI.

The J gene is TRBJ2-1, the V gene TRBV6-6; weak D call: TRBD2 (5 bases). Trimming removed 5 bases from V and 7 bases from J, with 18 bases in between. CDR1 is MNHNY and CDR2 is SVGAGI in the germline V gene (reference sequence). The CDR3 consists of 15 residues. CDR3 nucleotide sequence: TGTGCCAGCAGTCCTCCGGACTTTCAAAGAAATGAGCAGTTCTTC. Protein: CASSPPDFQRNEQFF.

The CDR3 sequence: CASSERGQGAETQYF. The CDR3 DNA reads TGTGCCAGCAGTGAAAGGGGACAGGGCGCGGAGACCCAGTACTTC. The chain joins TRBV2 to TRBJ2-5, with 9 bases that match TRBD1. This CDR3 has 15 amino acids. Looked up from germline, CDR1 is SNHLY and CDR2 is FYNNEI. Trimming at V came to 2 bases and at J to 5 bases, leaving 6 bases not matched to a gene.

The V and J genes are TRBV2 and TRBJ2-1; no firm D call. The V and J ends lost 5 bases and 7 bases respectively, with 6 bases between them. Germline V gene data show CDR1 as SNHLY and CDR2 as FYNNEI. The length of the CDR3 is 11 residues. The CDR3 reads CASSFGNEQFF. The CDR3 DNA reads as TGTGCCAGCAGTTTCGGGAATGAGCAGTTCTTC.